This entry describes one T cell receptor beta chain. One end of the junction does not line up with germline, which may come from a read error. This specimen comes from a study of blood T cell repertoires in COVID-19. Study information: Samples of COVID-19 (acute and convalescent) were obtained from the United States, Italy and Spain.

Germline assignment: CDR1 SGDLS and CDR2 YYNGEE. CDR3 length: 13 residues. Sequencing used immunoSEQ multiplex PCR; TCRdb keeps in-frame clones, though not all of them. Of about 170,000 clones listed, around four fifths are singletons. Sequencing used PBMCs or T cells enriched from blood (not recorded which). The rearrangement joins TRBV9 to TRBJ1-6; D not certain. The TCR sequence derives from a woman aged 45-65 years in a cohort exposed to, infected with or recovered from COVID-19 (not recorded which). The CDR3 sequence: CASNVDTYSPLHF. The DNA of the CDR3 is TGTGCCAGCAACGTAGACACCTATTCACCCCTCCACTTT.